This TCR beta chain comes out of a study of blood T cell repertoires in COVID-19. Study-level information: T cells, B-cell-depleted T cells, or PBMCs provided the cDNA or gDNA that served as material.

In the original processing: Amplifying reference gene primers gave estimates of nucleated cell counts. Profiling relied on immunoSEQ multiplex PCR, and the TCRdb table lists in-frame clones only, not all of them. The V and J calls and clone size were taken over from that table, and D and trimming were inferred from the DNA. The data show about 210,000 clones, about 91% seen once. The CDR3 loop spans 15 amino acids. After removal of 3 bases from V and 5 bases from J, the junction contained 7 bases not matched to a gene. CDR1 and CDR2 (germline): MNHEY, SVGAGI. The sample comprised peripheral blood. The chain joins TRBV6-5 to TRBJ2-3; 8 bases agree with TRBD2. The receptor's source is a middle-aged woman with acute or convalescent COVID-19. The CDR3 reads CASSYSGGGLDTQYF. CDR3 in DNA: TGTGCCAGCAGTTATAGCGGCGGGGGGTTAGATACGCAGTATTTT.